These 14 T cell receptor beta chains were sequenced from one sample in a study of blood T cell repertoires in COVID-19. Profiled with immunoSEQ multiplex PCR; TCRdb holds only in-frame clones, not every one. The sample contains under 200,000 clones, 76% of which appear only once. The source material was peripheral blood. Receptors were obtained from a woman aged 80 or older with acute or convalescent COVID-19.

A single count supports this clone. This chain links TRBV7-3 with TRBJ1-1, with 10 bases fitting TRBD1. With 5 bases clipped from V and 9 bases from J, the junction kept 21 bases outside the gene matches. Germline CDR1 is SGHTA and CDR2 is FQGTGA. CDR3 size: 18 residues. This CDR3 reads CASSPKTGGGLSGGKAFF. The CDR3, as DNA: TGTGCCAGCAGCCCTAAGACAGGGGGCGGACTTAGCGGCGGAAAAGCTTTCTTT.

This clone was picked up a small number of times. The chain carries TRBV12-3 or TRBV12-4 and TRBJ2-3; D unresolved. The CDR3 runs to 12 residues. The V gene lost 6 bases and the J gene lost 1 base, with 5 bases spanning the gap. Here the CDR3 reads CASSLRTDTQYF. The DNA of the CDR3 is TGTGCCAGCAGCCTTCGCACAGATACGCAGTATTTT.

The chain recombines TRBV18 with TRBJ2-7; possibly TRBD1 for D (7 bases). The CDR3 is made up of 17 amino acids. The V and J ends lost 0 bases and 0 bases respectively, with 15 bases between them. Germline V lookup: CDR1 KGHSH, CDR2 LQKENI. CDR3: CASSPPRGDLSSYEQYF. CDR3 DNA sequence: TGTGCCAGCTCACCACCCAGGGGGGACCTGAGCTCCTACGAGCAGTACTTC.

The chain carries TRBV6-5 and TRBJ1-2; tentative D call: TRBD1 (5 bases). CDR1 MNHEY and CDR2 SVGAGI come from the germline V gene. The CDR3 runs 14 residues. The ends were cut back, 5 bases at V and 4 bases at J, with 14 bases in the middle. Here the CDR3 DNA reads TGTGCCAGCAGTCGGGAGACAGCGTTCTATGGCTACACCTTC. Protein sequence: CASSRETAFYGYTF.

This clone was detected only a few times. This chain connects TRBV7-2 to TRBJ2-1; 8 nucleotides line up with TRBD1. The CDR3 covers 16 residues. Germline trimming cut 3 bases from V and 4 bases from J; bases unmatched to any gene: 8. Germline V gene sequence: CDR1 SGHTA, CDR2 FQGNSA. The CDR3 loop reads CASSLAGQGNYNEQFF. DNA of the CDR3: TGTGCCAGCAGCTTGGCCGGACAGGGAAATTACAATGAGCAGTTCTTC.

The chain has TRBV19 and TRBJ2-1; 8 positions agree with TRBD2. The CDR3 contains 17 residues. Germline lookup yields CDR1 LNHDA and CDR2 SQIVND (reference sequence). V shed 5 bases and J 10 bases; nucleotides not matched to a gene: 19. Here the CDR3 DNA reads TGTGCCAGTAGTGACCAATCTTTGGGTCGGGGGGGCCGAGAGCAGTTCTTC. Translating gives CASSDQSLGRGGREQFF.

V usage is TRBV6-5 and J usage is TRBJ2-7; D is perhaps TRBD1 (6 bases). CDR1 MNHEY and CDR2 SVGAGI come from the germline V gene. The CDR3 totals 12 residues. The V end lost 10 bases, the J end lost 3 bases, and 13 bases lay between the germline ends. The CDR3, as DNA: TGTGCCACCGAGAGACAGGTCTACGAGCAGTACTTC. Protein product: CATERQVYEQYF.

This chain links TRBV27 with TRBJ2-2, with TRBD2 matching 11 bases. Germline assignment: CDR1 MNHEY and CDR2 SMNVEV (reference sequence). This CDR3 has 16 residues. V shed 6 bases, J shed 3 bases, and the junction held 6 bases outside the gene matches. CDR3 in DNA: TGTGCCAGCAGAGATAGCGGGGGGGCCGACACCGGGGAGCTGTTTTTT. Residues: CASRDSGGADTGELFF.

The DNA for the CDR3 is TGTGCCAGCAGCGGCGGGGGGCGCCGGGATTCACCCCTCCACTTT. Amino acid sequence: CASSGGGRRDSPLHF. The chain links TRBV9 to TRBJ1-6, with D perhaps matching TRBD1 (6 bases). V dropped 3 bases and J dropped 8 bases, with 15 bases sitting between them. Germline CDR1 SGDLS, CDR2 YYNGEE. The CDR3 runs to 15 residues.

The chain carries TRBV4-1 and TRBJ1-1, with D tentatively TRBD1 (5 bases). CDR1 and CDR2 (germline): MGHRA, YSYEKL. CDR3 length: 15 amino acids. Trimming removed 0 bases from V and 4 bases from J, with 12 bases in between. The CDR3 sequence: CASSQDPRQSTEAFF. CDR3 in DNA: TGCGCCAGCAGCCAAGATCCCCGACAGAGCACTGAAGCTTTCTTT.

V usage is TRBV29-1 and J usage is TRBJ1-1, with TRBD1 identical over 7 bases. CDR1 is SQVTM and CDR2 is ANQGSEA in the germline V gene. This CDR3 region has 12 residues. The junction had 7 bases not matched to a gene; V was cut back by 2 bases and J by 10 bases. The CDR3 DNA follows: TGCAGCGTTGAACCTCCGGGACAGATAGCTTTCTTT. This gives the protein CSVEPPGQIAFF.

The chain combines TRBV7-8 with TRBJ2-2, with 10 bases aligning to TRBD1. Germline loops: CDR1 SGHVS, CDR2 FQNEAQ. The CDR3 sequence is 19 residues long. The J segment lost 0 bases and the V segment lost 2 bases, leaving 9 bases of the junction unmatched. CDR3 loop: CASSLLWTGGPSNTGELFF. The CDR3 bases are TGTGCCAGCAGCTTACTCTGGACAGGGGGGCCGTCGAACACCGGGGAGCTGTTTTTT.

V gene TRBV5-1 combines with J gene TRBJ2-2; 10 bases match TRBD1. V dropped 9 bases and J dropped 6; count of bases not matched to a gene: 8. CDR3 length: 14 residues. In germline, CDR1 is SGHRS, CDR2 YFSETQ. CDR3 in amino acids: CATRDRGTAGELFF. The CDR3 coding sequence is TGCGCCACACGGGACAGGGGAACGGCCGGGGAGCTGTTTTTT.

This clone has a handful of counts. CDR3 nucleotides: TGCGCCAGCAGTAAACGTACGGGGGGCAATCAGCCCCAGCATTTT. It yields the protein CASSKRTGGNQPQHF. This chain connects TRBV10-2 to TRBJ1-5; tentative D call: TRBD1 (5 bases). V lost 5 bases and J lost 2, with 13 bases in between. The CDR3 totals 15 residues. Looked up from germline, CDR1 is WSHSY and CDR2 is SAAADI.